These 27 T cell receptor beta chains share one sample of origin, sequenced in a study of OX40 agonist ivuxolimab in advanced cancers. Sequenced by immunoSEQ multiplex PCR; TCRdb stores in-frame clones only, minus some. The table has 70,000 to 80,000 clones, about nine tenths seen once. The material was CD4+ or CD8+ T cells sorted from blood, obtained in a trial of the OX40 agonist ivuxolimab. These receptors all stem from an adult with an advanced solid tumor such as melanoma, head and neck, liver or kidney cancer.

This clone was seen a single time. The chain links TRBV5-6 to TRBJ2-3; D is ambiguous. This CDR3 has 11 residues. CDR1 SGHDT and CDR2 YYEEEE come from the germline V gene. V lost 0 bases to trimming and J lost 10 bases, with 6 bases between them. The CDR3 region is CASSLANAQYF. The CDR3 DNA is TGTGCCAGCAGCTTGGCGAATGCGCAGTATTTT.

In its sample, this clone was seen once. The chain is built from TRBV6-1 and TRBJ2-7, with 12 bases matching TRBD2. Trimming took 4 bases from V and 5 from J; bases not matched to a gene: 3. From germline, CDR1 is MNHNS and CDR2 SASEGT. This CDR3 region has 14 residues. The CDR3 coding sequence is TGTGCCAGCAGTGGGACTAGCGGGAATCACGAGCAGTACTTC. It yields the protein CASSGTSGNHEQYF.

To note about this clone: The same CDR3 arises from other DNA sequences in this sample as well. The chain carries TRBV19 and TRBJ2-2; D ambiguous. Germline values: CDR1 LNHDA, CDR2 SQIVND (reference sequence). The CDR3 spans 12 residues. V was clipped by 1 base and J by 8 bases, with 5 bases between them. CDR3 in amino acids: CASSIVGGELFF. CDR3 nucleotides: TGTGCCAGTAGTATAGTTGGGGGGGAGCTGTTTTTT.

This rearrangement joins TRBV27 to TRBJ1-5; D is uncertain. Per germline, CDR1 MNHEY and CDR2 SMNVEV (reference sequence). V was shortened by 4 bases and J by 6 bases, with 13 bases between the two germline ends. The CDR3 is made up of 14 amino acids. The CDR3, as DNA: TGTGCCAGCAGTTCGGTCGAGTTGAGTCAGCCCCAGCATTTT. Translated, it gives CASSSVELSQPQHF.

The rearrangement links TRBV7-9 to TRBJ2-3; D gene uncertain. The CDR3 length is 14 residues. The ends were cut back, 3 bases at V and 0 bases at J, with 7 bases in the middle. Germline V gene data show CDR1 as SEHNR and CDR2 as FQNEAQ (reference sequence). For the CDR3, the DNA is TGTGCCAGCAGCTTTAGGAGAAGCACAGATACGCAGTATTTT. Its protein product is CASSFRRSTDTQYF.

The chain uses TRBV6-6 and TRBJ2-7, with 10 nucleotides matching TRBD1. V was clipped by 6 bases and J by 6 bases; unmatched bases: 11. Per the germline V gene, CDR1 is MNHNY and CDR2 is SVGAGI (reference sequence). This CDR3 is 15 amino acids long. CDR3 in DNA: TGTGCCAGCAGGTTACCTCCGGGACAGGGGCGCGAGCAGTACTTC. Protein sequence: CASRLPPGQGREQYF.

Here the CDR3 DNA reads TGTGCCAGCAGCTACCTCTCCTCGCGGGGGCACTACGAGCAGTACTTC. Translating gives CASSYLSSRGHYEQYF. This rearrangement joins TRBV13 to TRBJ2-7; TRBD2 might be the D (7 bases). This CDR3 comprises 16 residues. CDR1 is PRHDT, CDR2 FYEKMQ, per germline (reference sequence). Trimming removed 4 bases from V and 3 bases from J, with 19 bases in between.

This chain uses TRBV5-1 with TRBJ1-1; D gene ambiguous. Germline CDR1 SGHRS, CDR2 YFSETQ. The CDR3 spans 16 residues. Trimming took off 0 bases at V and 0 bases at J, with 12 bases between the two ends. CDR3 amino acids: CASSLGPKGVNTEAFF. Written as DNA, the CDR3 is TGCGCCAGCAGCTTGGGGCCCAAGGGAGTGAACACTGAAGCTTTCTTT.

CDR3 in amino acids: CASSPSTGRDGELFF. The CDR3, as DNA: TGTGCCAGCAGCCCCTCGACAGGGAGGGACGGGGAGCTGTTTTTT. The J gene is TRBJ2-2, the V gene TRBV9; D could derive from TRBD1 or TRBD2 (7 bases each). Germline-derived CDR1 and CDR2 are SGDLS and YYNGEE. The CDR3 sequence is 15 residues long. Trimming removed 4 bases from V and 7 bases from J, with 17 bases in between.

This rearrangement joins TRBV18 to TRBJ1-5; possibly TRBD1 for D (6 bases). From germline, CDR1 is KGHSH and CDR2 LQKENI. The V gene lost 4 bases and the J gene lost 4 bases, with 8 bases spanning the gap. CDR3 size: 13 residues. CDR3 residues: CASSRGQNQPQHF. The CDR3 coding sequence is TGTGCCAGCTCACGGGGACAAAATCAGCCCCAGCATTTT. Drawing the rest from reference TRBV18 and TRBJ1-5, the complete variable domain is NAGVMQNPRHLVRRRGQEARLRCSPMKGHSHVYWYRQLPEEGLKFMVYLQKENIIDESGMPKERFSAEFPKEGPSILRIQQVVRGDSAAYFCASSRGQNQPQHFGDGTRLSIL.

This clone appeared once. The J gene is TRBJ2-1, the V gene TRBV5-1; 8 bases are shared with TRBD2. The CDR3 is 15 residues long. From germline, CDR1 is SGHRS and CDR2 YFSETQ. The trim removed 4 bases at V and 8 bases at J, leaving 11 bases unmatched. The CDR3 DNA reads as TGCGCCAGCAGCCCATTAGCGGGAAATGCTGATGAGCAGTTCTTC. It codes for CASSPLAGNADEQFF.

The CDR3 reads CASSLQGQGVVGETQYF. The CDR3 DNA reads TGCGCCAGCAGCTTGCAAGGACAGGGGGTGGTCGGGGAGACCCAGTACTTC. The chain joins TRBV5-1 to TRBJ2-5, with 10 bases that match TRBD1. In germline, CDR1 is SGHRS, CDR2 YFSETQ. This CDR3 comprises 17 residues. The V segment lost 1 base and the J segment 5 bases; nucleotides outside the gene matches: 11.

The chain has TRBV4-1 and TRBJ1-6; maybe TRBD1 (5 bases). The CDR3 has 14 amino acids. Trimming removed 0 bases at V and 12 bases at J, with 12 bases between. Per germline, CDR1 MGHRA and CDR2 YSYEKL. The CDR3 sequence: CASSQDWGGGPLHF. In nucleotides, the CDR3 is TGCGCCAGCAGCCAAGATTGGGGGGGTGGACCCCTCCACTTT.

The table lists this clone with a count of one. The gene calls are TRBV5-1 and TRBJ1-1, with D perhaps TRBD1 (5 bases). Germline-derived CDR1 and CDR2 are SGHRS and YFSETQ. This CDR3 contains 13 residues. Trimming stripped 4 bases from V and 6 bases from J, with 13 bases between. The CDR3 DNA sequence: TGCGCCAGCAGCCCGGGAGGGACCGCTGAAGCTTTCTTT. It yields the protein CASSPGGTAEAFF.

The V gene is TRBV7-8, the J gene TRBJ1-5, with no clear D. CDR1 and CDR2 from the germline V gene are SGHVS and FQNEAQ. This CDR3 is 15 amino acids long. Between the trimmed V and J ends, which lost 8 bases and 6 bases, there was a span of 20 bases. Here the CDR3 DNA reads TGTGCCAGCGGTACTGAAGAAGGGCCTACTCAGCCCCAGCATTTT. Protein product: CASGTEEGPTQPQHF.

This clone was seen once. The V and J genes are TRBV30 and TRBJ1-4, with no clear D. CDR1 is GTSNPN and CDR2 is SVGIG in the germline V gene (reference sequence). The V end lost 0 bases, the J end lost 8 bases, and 4 bases lay between the germline ends. The CDR3 runs to 11 residues. CDR3 loop: CAWSVEEKLFF. In nucleotides, the CDR3 is TGTGCCTGGAGTGTAGAGGAAAAACTGTTTTTT.

The rearrangement uses TRBV27 and TRBJ1-5; 12 positions match TRBD1. Germline V gene lookup returns CDR1 MNHEY and CDR2 SMNVEV (reference sequence). With 6 bases clipped from V and 3 bases from J, the junction kept 6 bases outside the gene matches. There are 16 residues in the CDR3. CDR3 coding DNA: TGTGCCAGCAGCCGGGACAGGGGGCAGGCCAATCAGCCCCAGCATTTT. Translated, it gives CASSRDRGQANQPQHF.

The chain links TRBV11-2 to TRBJ1-4; maybe TRBD1 (5 bases). The V end lost 4 bases, the J end lost 5 bases, and 17 bases lay between the germline ends. The CDR3 is 16 residues long. Germline V gives CDR1 SGHAT, CDR2 FQNNGV. The CDR3 region is CASSWRTQGRNEKLFF. CDR3 sequence (DNA): TGTGCCAGCAGCTGGAGGACGCAGGGTAGGAATGAAAAACTGTTTTTT. The entire variable domain, with the rest obtained from reference TRBV11-2 and TRBJ1-4, is as follows: EAGVAQSPRYKIIEKRQSVAFWCNPISGHATLYWYQQILGQGPKLLIQFQNNGVVDDSQLPKDRFSAERLKGVDSTLKIQPAKLEDSAVYLCASSWRTQGRNEKLFFGSGTQLSVL.

This clone was found once. The genes are TRBV11-2 and TRBJ2-7; a possible D gene is TRBD1 (6 bases). Per the germline V gene, CDR1 is SGHAT and CDR2 is FQNNGV. Trimming removed 6 bases at V and 2 bases at J, with 11 bases between. CDR3 size: 13 residues. DNA of the CDR3: TGTGCCAGCAGGGGGGACAAAGCCTACGAGCAGTACTTC. Protein: CASRGDKAYEQYF.

The V gene is TRBV7-3, the J gene TRBJ1-1, with 7 bases fitting TRBD1. CDR1 is SGHTA and CDR2 is FQGTGA in the germline V gene. This CDR3 contains 13 residues. The V segment lost 8 bases and the J segment 6 bases; nucleotides outside the gene matches: 9. The CDR3 coding sequence is TGTGCCAGCGGTACCGACAGGGACGCTGAAGCTTTCTTT. Its translation: CASGTDRDAEAFF.

The J gene is TRBJ1-5, the V gene TRBV7-9; TRBD1 matches 9 bases. The V and J ends lost 3 bases and 2 bases, in that order; junction bases with no gene match: 11. This CDR3 comprises 18 residues. Germline CDR1 reads SEHNR; CDR2 reads FQNEAQ (reference sequence). The CDR3 DNA follows: TGTGCCAGCAGCTTCGAGACGACAGGGGGAATGGGCAATCAGCCCCAGCATTTT. The encoded protein is CASSFETTGGMGNQPQHF. The full variable domain, its missing parts supplied by reference TRBV7-9 and TRBJ1-5, is DTGVSQNPRHKITKRGQNVTFRCDPISEHNRLYWYRQTLGQGPEFLTYFQNEAQLEKSRLLSDRFSAERPKGSFSTLEIQRTEQGDSAMYLCASSFETTGGMGNQPQHFGDGTRLSIL.

The CDR3 sequence: CASSPGGGAAYSYEQYF. DNA of the CDR3: TGTGCCAGCTCACCCGGAGGCGGGGCGGCCTATTCCTACGAGCAGTACTTC. The chain couples TRBV18 to TRBJ2-7; D might be TRBD2 (6 bases). Germline V gene data show CDR1 as KGHSH and CDR2 as LQKENI. This CDR3 is 17 amino acids long. Trimming left V 3 bases short and J 1 base short, with 19 bases between. Based on the CDR3 plus reference TRBV18 and TRBJ2-7, the full variable domain is NAGVMQNPRHLVRRRGQEARLRCSPMKGHSHVYWYRQLPEEGLKFMVYLQKENIIDESGMPKERFSAEFPKEGPSILRIQQVVRGDSAAYFCASSPGGGAAYSYEQYFGPGTRLTVT.

J is TRBJ1-4 and V is TRBV19, with 9 nucleotides matching TRBD1. The CDR3 has 16 amino acids. V shed 4 bases and J 3 bases; nucleotides not matched to a gene: 6. Germline V gene sequence: CDR1 LNHDA, CDR2 SQIVND (reference sequence). The CDR3 DNA reads as TGTGCCAGTAGTACCAGCCGACAGGGGGCTAATGAAAAACTGTTTTTT. It encodes CASSTSRQGANEKLFF.

V gene TRBV10-3 combines with J gene TRBJ2-7, with 11 positions matching TRBD2. The CDR3 totals 14 residues. V lost 10 bases, J lost 4 bases, and 9 bases stayed unmatched. Germline-derived CDR1 and CDR2 are ENHRY and SYGVKD. CDR3 region: CATLAGGGGYEQYF. In DNA, the CDR3 is TGTGCCACCCTAGCGGGAGGAGGAGGGTACGAGCAGTACTTC.

This clone occurred a few times. The rearrangement links TRBV2 to TRBJ2-6, with D tentatively TRBD2 (5 bases). V was trimmed by 6 bases and J by 2 bases, leaving 11 bases between them. The germline V gene encodes CDR1 SNHLY and CDR2 FYNNEI. The CDR3 runs to 15 residues. The DNA of the CDR3 is TGTGCCAGCAGCCAGGACGGGGCTGGGGCCAACGTCCTGACTTTC. Translating it yields CASSQDGAGANVLTF.

This clone has a single count. V usage is TRBV28 and J usage is TRBJ2-5; the D is unclear. Germline loops: CDR1 MDHEN, CDR2 SYDVKM. The CDR3 consists of 11 residues. Trimming removed 6 bases from V and 2 bases from J, with 4 bases in between. The CDR3 nucleotides read TGTGCCAGCAGGGGACAAGAGACCCAGTACTTC. This encodes CASRGQETQYF.

This chain joins TRBV2 and TRBJ1-1; 12 positions agree with TRBD1. Looked up from germline, CDR1 is SNHLY and CDR2 is FYNNEI. Germline trimming cut 6 bases from V and 11 bases from J; bases unmatched to any gene: 10. CDR3 size: 14 residues. The CDR3 DNA follows: TGTGCCAGCAGGAATGGGACAGGGGGCGCTCGGGCTTTCTTT. Translating gives CASRNGTGGARAFF.